This entry is about one TCR beta chain. Antigen specificity is unknown. This specimen comes from a study of vaccination effects on CD4 cells after COVID-19. Study-wide background: Participants were given two doses of BNT162b2 or mRNA-1273 vaccine.

The J segment lost 2 bases and the V segment lost 4 bases, leaving 6 bases of the junction unmatched. Germline CDR1 is MGHRA and CDR2 is YSYEKL. The CDR3 runs 15 residues. Study observations and caveats: Common cold coronaviruses were cross-recognized by only 1 of 255 vaccine-induced clones in healthy vaccinees.

Once cultured for approximately ten days, the cells underwent separation to obtain CD4+ T cells. Measured with immunoSEQ multiplex PCR; TCRdb has only the in-frame clones, and not every one. The repertoire holds almost 40,000 clones, with around 76% as singletons. The sample was CD4+ T cells from PBMCs cultured without peptide, taken before COVID-19 vaccination. This sequence was found in a human donor who received a COVID-19 vaccine. The V gene is TRBV4-1, the J gene TRBJ2-3; 7 positions agree with TRBD2. The CDR3 is CASSRNRDYTDTQYF. CDR3 sequence (DNA): TGCGCCAGCAGCCGAAACCGGGACTACACAGATACGCAGTATTTT.